This T cell receptor beta chain came from a study of human T cells and chemical hapten exposure. Points from the study as a whole: Given that the donors had alopecia, their immune response may differ from that seen in healthy people.

Library preparation tagged each individual cDNA molecule with a unique molecular identifier. As originally analysed: Sample TCR totals centred on a median of around 100,000, ranging about 20,000 to 750,000. One entry per CDR3 protein results from TCRdb running MiXCR on the RACE reads. What appears here as the V and J calls and clone size reflects TCRdb's work, not the paper's. This sample carries tens of thousands of distinct CDR3 sequences, about a tenth of them seen once, and the ten largest clones take 6.8%. The CDR3 is made up of 12 amino acids. Germline V gene sequence: CDR1 SGHAT, CDR2 FQNNGV. V lost 5 bases, J lost 5 bases, and 8 bases lay in between. This clonotype was recorded many times. Its target is not known. The time point denotes: patch test 2, 6 weeks after DPC sensitization. Treatment reported: therapeutic diphenylcyclopropenone sensitization with weekly scalp DPC.

V is TRBV11-2 and J is TRBJ2-3; no reliable D call. Sequenced material: whole blood, taken in connection with sensitization to the hapten diphenylcyclopropenone (DPC). This receptor was identified in a woman aged 45-65 years with alopecia areata. Some clones in this sample may be carry-over from other donors' samples. The CDR3, as DNA: TGTGCCAGCAGCCACCCGAGAGATACGCAGTATTTT. Translation: CASSHPRDTQYF. The full variable domain, its missing parts supplied by reference TRBV11-2 and TRBJ2-3, is EAGVAQSPRYKIIEKRQSVAFWCNPISGHATLYWYQQILGQGPKLLIQFQNNGVVDDSQLPKDRFSAERLKGVDSTLKIQPAKLEDSAVYLCASSHPRDTQYFGPGTRLTVL.